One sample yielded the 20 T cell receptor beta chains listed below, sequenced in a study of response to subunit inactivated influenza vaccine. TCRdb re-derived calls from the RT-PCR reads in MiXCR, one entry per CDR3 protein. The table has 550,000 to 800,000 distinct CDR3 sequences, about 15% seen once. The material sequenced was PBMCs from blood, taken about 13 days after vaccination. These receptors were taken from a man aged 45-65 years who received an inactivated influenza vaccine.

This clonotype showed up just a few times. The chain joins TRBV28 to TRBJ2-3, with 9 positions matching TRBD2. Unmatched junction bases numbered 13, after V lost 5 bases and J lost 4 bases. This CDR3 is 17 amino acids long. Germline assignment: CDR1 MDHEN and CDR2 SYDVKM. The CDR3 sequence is CASSQAFGGGASDTQYF. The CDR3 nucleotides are TGTGCCAGCAGTCAGGCCTTCGGCGGGGGGGCCTCAGATACGCAGTATTTT.

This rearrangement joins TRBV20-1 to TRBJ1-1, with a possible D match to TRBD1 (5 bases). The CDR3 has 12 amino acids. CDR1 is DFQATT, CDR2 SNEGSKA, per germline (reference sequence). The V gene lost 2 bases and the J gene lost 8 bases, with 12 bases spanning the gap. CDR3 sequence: CSARPQDIEAFF. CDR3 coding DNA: TGCAGTGCTAGACCACAGGATATAGAAGCTTTCTTT.

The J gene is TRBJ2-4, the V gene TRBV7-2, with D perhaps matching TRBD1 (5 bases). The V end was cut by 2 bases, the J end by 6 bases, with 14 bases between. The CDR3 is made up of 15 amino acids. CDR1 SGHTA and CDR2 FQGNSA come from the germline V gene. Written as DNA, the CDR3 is TGTGCCAGCAGCTTAAGGGCGACAGTAGGAAACATTCAGTACTTC. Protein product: CASSLRATVGNIQYF.

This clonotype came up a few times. The CDR3 loop is CSVGRGENTEAFF. The CDR3 DNA sequence: TGCAGCGTTGGCAGAGGGGAGAACACTGAAGCTTTCTTT. This sequence joins TRBV29-1 and TRBJ1-1, with a weak D call TRBD1 (5 bases). CDR3 length: 13 residues. V lost 4 bases, J lost 1 base, and 10 bases lay in between. Germline V gene sequence: CDR1 SQVTM, CDR2 ANQGSEA.

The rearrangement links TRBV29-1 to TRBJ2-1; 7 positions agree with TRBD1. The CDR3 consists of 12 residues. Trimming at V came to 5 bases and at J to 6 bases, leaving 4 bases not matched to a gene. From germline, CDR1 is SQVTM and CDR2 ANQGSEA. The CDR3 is CSVSPGGNEQFF. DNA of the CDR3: TGCAGCGTTAGCCCAGGGGGCAATGAGCAGTTCTTC.

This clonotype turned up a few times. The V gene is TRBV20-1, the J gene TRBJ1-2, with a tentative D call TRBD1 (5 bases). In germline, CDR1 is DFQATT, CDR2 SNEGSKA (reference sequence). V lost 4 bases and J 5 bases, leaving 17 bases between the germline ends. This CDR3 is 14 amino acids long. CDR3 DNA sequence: TGCAGTGCTAACCGAGACAGAGAAGAGTATGGCTACACCTTC. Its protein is CSANRDREEYGYTF.

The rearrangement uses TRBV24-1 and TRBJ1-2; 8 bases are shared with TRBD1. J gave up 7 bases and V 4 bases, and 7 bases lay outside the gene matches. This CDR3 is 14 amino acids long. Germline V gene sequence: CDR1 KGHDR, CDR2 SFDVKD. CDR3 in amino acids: CATSDVQGAFGYTF. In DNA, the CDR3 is TGTGCCACCAGTGACGTGCAGGGGGCTTTTGGCTACACCTTC.

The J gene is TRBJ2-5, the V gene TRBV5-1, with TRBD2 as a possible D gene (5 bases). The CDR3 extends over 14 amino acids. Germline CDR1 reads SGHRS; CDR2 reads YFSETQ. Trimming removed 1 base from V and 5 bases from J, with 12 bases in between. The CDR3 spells CASSLSGLRETQYF. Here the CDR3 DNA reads TGCGCCAGCAGCTTGTCCGGACTTAGGGAGACCCAGTACTTC.

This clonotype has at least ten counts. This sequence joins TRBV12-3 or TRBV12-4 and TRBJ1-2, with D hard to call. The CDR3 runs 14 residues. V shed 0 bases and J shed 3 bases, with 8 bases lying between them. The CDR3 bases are TGTGCCAGCAGTTTAGCGGGGAGGGACTATGGCTACACCTTC. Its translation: CASSLAGRDYGYTF.

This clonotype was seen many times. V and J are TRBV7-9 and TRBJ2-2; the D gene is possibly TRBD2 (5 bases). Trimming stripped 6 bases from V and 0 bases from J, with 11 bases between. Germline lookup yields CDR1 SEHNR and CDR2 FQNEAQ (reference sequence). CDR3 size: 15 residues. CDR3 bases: TGTGCCAGCAGTCTGGGAGAATCGAACACCGGGGAGCTGTTTTTT. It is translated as CASSLGESNTGELFF. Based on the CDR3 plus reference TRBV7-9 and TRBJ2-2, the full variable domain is DTGVSQNPRHKITKRGQNVTFRCDPISEHNRLYWYRQTLGQGPEFLTYFQNEAQLEKSRLLSDRFSAERPKGSFSTLEIQRTEQGDSAMYLCASSLGESNTGELFFGEGSRLTVL.

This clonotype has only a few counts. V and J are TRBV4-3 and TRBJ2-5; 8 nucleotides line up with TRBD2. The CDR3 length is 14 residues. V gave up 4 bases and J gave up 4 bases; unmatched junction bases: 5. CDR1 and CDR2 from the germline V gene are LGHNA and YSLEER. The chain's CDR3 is CASSPQGTRETQYF. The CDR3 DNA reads TGCGCCAGCAGCCCACAAGGGACTAGAGAGACCCAGTACTTC.

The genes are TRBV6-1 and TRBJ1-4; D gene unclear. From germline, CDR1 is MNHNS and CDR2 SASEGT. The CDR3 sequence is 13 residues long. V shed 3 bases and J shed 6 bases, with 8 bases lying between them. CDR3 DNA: TGTGCCAGCAGTGAGTCCGTGGATGAAAAACTGTTTTTT. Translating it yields CASSESVDEKLFF.

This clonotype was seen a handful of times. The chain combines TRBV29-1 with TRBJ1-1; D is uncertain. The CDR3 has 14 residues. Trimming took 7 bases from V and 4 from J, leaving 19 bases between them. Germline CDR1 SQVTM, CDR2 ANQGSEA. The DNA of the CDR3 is TGCAGCGCCCTAGGGTGGGGAATGACCACTGAAGCTTTCTTT. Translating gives CSALGWGMTTEAFF.

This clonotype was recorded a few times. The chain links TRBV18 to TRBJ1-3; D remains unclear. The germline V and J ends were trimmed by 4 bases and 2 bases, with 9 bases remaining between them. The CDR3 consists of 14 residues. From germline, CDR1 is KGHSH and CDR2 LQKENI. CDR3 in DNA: TGTGCCAGCTCACAGTCGGTTACTGGAAACACCATATATTTT. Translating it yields CASSQSVTGNTIYF.

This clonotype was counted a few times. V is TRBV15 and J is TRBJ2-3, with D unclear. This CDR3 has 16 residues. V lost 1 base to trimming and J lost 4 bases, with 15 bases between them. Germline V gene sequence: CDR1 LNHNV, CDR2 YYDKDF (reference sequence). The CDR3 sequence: CATSRVGVRDADTQYF. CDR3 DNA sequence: TGTGCCACCAGCAGAGTTGGGGTAAGGGATGCAGATACGCAGTATTTT.

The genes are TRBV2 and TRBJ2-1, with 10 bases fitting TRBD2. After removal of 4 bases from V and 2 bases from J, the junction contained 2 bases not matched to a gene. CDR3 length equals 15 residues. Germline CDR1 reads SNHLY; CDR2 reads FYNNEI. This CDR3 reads CASSGTSGTYNEQFF. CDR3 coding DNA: TGTGCCAGCAGTGGGACTAGCGGTACCTACAATGAGCAGTTCTTC.

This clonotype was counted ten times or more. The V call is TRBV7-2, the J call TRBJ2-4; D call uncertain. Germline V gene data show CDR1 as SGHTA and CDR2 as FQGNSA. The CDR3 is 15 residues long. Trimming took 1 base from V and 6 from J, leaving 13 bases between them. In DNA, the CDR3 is TGTGCCAGCAGCTTAGTAGGAGTAGGATTAAACATTCAGTACTTC. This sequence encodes CASSLVGVGLNIQYF. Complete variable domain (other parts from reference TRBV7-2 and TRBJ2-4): GAGVSQSPSNKVTEKGKDVELRCDPISGHTALYWYRQSLGQGLEFLIYFQGNSAPDKSGLPSDRFSAERTGGSVSTLTIQRTQQEDSAVYLCASSLVGVGLNIQYFGAGTRLSVL.

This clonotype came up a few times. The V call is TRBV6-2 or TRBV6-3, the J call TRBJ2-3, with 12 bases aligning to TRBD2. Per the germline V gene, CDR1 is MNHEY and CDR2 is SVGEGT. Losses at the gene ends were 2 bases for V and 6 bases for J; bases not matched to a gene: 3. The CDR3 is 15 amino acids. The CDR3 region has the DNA TGTGCCAGCAGTTACACGACTAGCGGGAGCGATACGCAGTATTTT. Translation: CASSYTTSGSDTQYF.

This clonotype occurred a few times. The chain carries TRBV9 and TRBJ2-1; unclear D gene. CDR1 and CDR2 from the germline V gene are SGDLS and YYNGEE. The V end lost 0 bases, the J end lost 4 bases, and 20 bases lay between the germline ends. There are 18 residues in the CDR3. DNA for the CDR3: TGTGCCAGCAGCGTAGCTACGGGTTCGGGCGGATCTTACAATGAGCAGTTCTTC. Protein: CASSVATGSGGSYNEQFF.

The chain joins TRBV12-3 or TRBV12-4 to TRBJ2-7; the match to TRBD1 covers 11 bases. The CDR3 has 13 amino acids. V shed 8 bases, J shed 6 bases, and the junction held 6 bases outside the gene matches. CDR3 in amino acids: CASVRDRGTEQYF. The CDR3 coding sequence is TGTGCCAGCGTCCGGGACAGGGGGACCGAGCAGTACTTC.